This note documents a single TCR beta chain sequence. The antigen is unknown. TCRdb re-called the reads through MiXCR, storing one row per CDR3 protein. The data show about 920,000 distinct CDR3 sequences, with roughly 30% seen just once and around 15% held by the top ten. These data are taken from a study of T cell repertoires in cytomegalovirus infection. Background on the study: Recently described HLA-C-restricted plus well-studied HLA-B-restricted CMV epitopes were used. Study-level results: Carriage of CMV together with the relevant HLA was identifiable through cumulative public TCR beta family frequency.

The material sequenced was cultured CD8+ T cells from PBMCs, taken from culture after CMV antigen stimulation. The clonotype was recovered from a human donor in good health (CMV status not recorded). Some clones in this sample may be carry-over from other donors' samples.

CDR3 nucleotides: TGTGCCAGCAGCTTTAGCGGGGAACTCTACAATGAGCAGTTCTTC. It encodes CASSFSGELYNEQFF. The chain has TRBV7-3 and TRBJ2-1; 8 bases agree with TRBD2. This CDR3 comprises 15 residues. CDR1 and CDR2 (germline): SGHTA, FQGTGA. Losses at the gene ends were 3 bases for V and 3 bases for J; bases not matched to a gene: 4.